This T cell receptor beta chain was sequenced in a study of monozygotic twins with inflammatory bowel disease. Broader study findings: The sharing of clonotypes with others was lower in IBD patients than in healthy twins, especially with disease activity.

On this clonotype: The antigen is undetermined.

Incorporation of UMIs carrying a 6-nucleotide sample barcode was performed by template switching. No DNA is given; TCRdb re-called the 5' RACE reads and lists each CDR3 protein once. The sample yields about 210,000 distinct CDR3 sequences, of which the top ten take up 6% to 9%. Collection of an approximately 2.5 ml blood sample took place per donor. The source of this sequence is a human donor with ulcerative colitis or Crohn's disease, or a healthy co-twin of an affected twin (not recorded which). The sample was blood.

CDR3 protein: CASSLISGRASIYEQYF. The rearrangement joins TRBV7-2 to TRBJ2-7; TCRdb proposes TRBD2, but this gene call is untestable without DNA. CDR1 SGHTA and CDR2 FQGNSA come from the germline V gene. The CDR3 runs to 17 residues. Supplemented by reference TRBV7-2 and TRBJ2-7, the full variable domain reads GAGVSQSPSNKVTEKGKDVELRCDPISGHTALYWYRQSLGQGLEFLIYFQGNSAPDKSGLPSDRFSAERTGGSVSTLTIQRTQQEDSAVYLCASSLISGRASIYEQYFGPGTRLTVT.